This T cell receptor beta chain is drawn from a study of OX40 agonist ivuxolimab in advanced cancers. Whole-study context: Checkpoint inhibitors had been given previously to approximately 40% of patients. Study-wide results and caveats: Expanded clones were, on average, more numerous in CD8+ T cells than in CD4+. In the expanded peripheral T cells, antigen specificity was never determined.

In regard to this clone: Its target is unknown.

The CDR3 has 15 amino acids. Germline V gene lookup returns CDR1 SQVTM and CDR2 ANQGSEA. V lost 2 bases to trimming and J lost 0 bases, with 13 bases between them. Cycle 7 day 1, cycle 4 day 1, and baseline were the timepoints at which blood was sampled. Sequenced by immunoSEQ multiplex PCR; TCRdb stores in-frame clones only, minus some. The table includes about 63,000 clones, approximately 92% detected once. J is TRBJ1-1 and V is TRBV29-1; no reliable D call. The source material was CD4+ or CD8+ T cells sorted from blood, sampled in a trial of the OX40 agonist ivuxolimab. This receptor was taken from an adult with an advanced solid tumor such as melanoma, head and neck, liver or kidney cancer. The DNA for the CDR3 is TGCAGCGTTGAACTATTCGCCAGAATGAACACTGAAGCTTTCTTT. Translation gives CSVELFARMNTEAFF.